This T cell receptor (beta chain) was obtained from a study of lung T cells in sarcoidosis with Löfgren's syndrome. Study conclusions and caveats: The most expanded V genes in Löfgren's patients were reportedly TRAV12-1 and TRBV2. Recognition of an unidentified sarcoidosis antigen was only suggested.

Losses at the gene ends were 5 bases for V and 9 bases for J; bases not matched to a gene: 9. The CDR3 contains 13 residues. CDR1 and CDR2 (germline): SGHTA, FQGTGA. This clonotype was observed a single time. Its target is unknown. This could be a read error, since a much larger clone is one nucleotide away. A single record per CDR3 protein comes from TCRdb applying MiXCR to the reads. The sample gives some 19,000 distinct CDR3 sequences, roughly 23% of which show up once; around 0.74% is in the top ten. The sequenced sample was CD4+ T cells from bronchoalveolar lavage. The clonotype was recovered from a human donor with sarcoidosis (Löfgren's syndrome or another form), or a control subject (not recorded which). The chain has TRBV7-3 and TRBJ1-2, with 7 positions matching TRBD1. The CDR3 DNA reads TGTGCCAGCAGCCGAGCGACAGGGCATTGCTACACCTTC. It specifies CASSRATGHCYTF.